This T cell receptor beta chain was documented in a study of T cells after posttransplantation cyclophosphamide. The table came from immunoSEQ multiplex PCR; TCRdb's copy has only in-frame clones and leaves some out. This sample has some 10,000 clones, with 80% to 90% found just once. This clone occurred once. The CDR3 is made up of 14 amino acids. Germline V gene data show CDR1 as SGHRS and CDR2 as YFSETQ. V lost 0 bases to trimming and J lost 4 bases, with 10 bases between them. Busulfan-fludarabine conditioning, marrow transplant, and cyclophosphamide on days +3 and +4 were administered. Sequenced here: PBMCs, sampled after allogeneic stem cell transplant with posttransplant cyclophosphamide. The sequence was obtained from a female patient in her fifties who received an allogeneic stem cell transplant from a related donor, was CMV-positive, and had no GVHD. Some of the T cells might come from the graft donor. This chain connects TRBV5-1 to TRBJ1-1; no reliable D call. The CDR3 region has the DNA TGCGCCAGCAGCTTGGACCACGCGGGCACTGAAGCTTTCTTT. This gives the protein CASSLDHAGTEAFF.